This T cell receptor beta chain stems from a study of cytomegalovirus exposure and HLA in healthy donors. Study summary: Earlier sequencing of about 179 million T cells yielded fewer than 140 million unique TCR beta sequences.

The PCR made use of 60 Vbeta and 13 Jbeta primers. The method was immunoSEQ multiplex PCR; TCRdb's version includes in-frame clones alone and lacks a portion of them. The sample consists of 100,000 to 150,000 clones, more than 15% of them appearing once. Study results and limitations: TCR beta chains associated with HLA were, in a later analysis, more clonally expanded than equally common others. Productive rates of about 90% or about 30% were seen for most TCR beta V segments in an earlier analysis. Within the data, a cluster of highly shared sequence variants was likely a sequencing artifact.

Trimming at V came to 2 bases and at J to 0 bases, leaving 4 bases not matched to a gene. From germline, CDR1 is SGHDT and CDR2 YYEEEE. The CDR3 consists of 16 residues. This clone has a handful of counts. The target antigen is unknown. V usage is TRBV5-6 and J usage is TRBJ2-2, with TRBD1 identical over 7 bases. The sequence derives from a female donor in good health and CMV-seropositive. The sequenced sample was PBMCs. This chain's CDR3 is CASSFDREANTGELFF. DNA of the CDR3: TGTGCCAGCAGCTTCGACAGGGAAGCGAACACCGGGGAGCTGTTTTTT.